This is a list of T cell receptor beta chains from one sample in a study of CD8 T cells in acute hepatitis C reinfection. TCRdb's table, derived via immunoSEQ multiplex PCR, lists solely in-frame clones and lacks some. This table has over a thousand clones, about 60% appearing once. The sample in question was HCV NS3-1073 tetramer-sorted CD8+ T cells from PBMCs, obtained at follow-up. The receptors come from a man aged 35-49 years who spontaneously cleared hepatitis C infection. CDR3s include the opening cysteine and the closing phenylalanine or tryptophan. The D gene is left open where the match is weak. A clone size is listed for some rows: how often the clone was seen (once, few, many), or a class if it is expanded.

J: TRBJ2-1
V: TRBV29-1
size: -
D: -
DNA: TGCAGCGTTCGACCCGACGGACAGACCTACAATGAGCAGTTCTTC
CDR3: CSVRPDGQTYNEQFF

J: TRBJ1-1
V: TRBV19
size: once
D: -
DNA: TGTGCCAGTAGTACCCCCCGGGGACCCTTTATGAACACTGAAGCTTTCTTT
CDR3: CASSTPRGPFMNTEAFF

J: TRBJ1-1
V: TRBV4-2
size: -
D: -
DNA: TGTGCCAGCAGCCAAGAGGACAACACTGAAGCTTTCTTT
CDR3: CASSQEDNTEAFF

J: TRBJ1-5
V: TRBV4-2
size: few
D: -
DNA: TGTGCCAGCAGCCAAGATATGGGTATCGCGGTTGGGAATCAGCCCCAGCATTTT
CDR3: CASSQDMGIAVGNQPQHF

J: TRBJ2-7
V: TRBV2
size: few
D: -
DNA: TGTGCCAGCAGTGAACGGGACCCCTCCCTTGGCGAGCAGTACTTC
CDR3: CASSERDPSLGEQYF

J: TRBJ2-2
V: TRBV19
size: -
D: -
DNA: TGTGCCAGTAGTATTATCGTGGGTCAGGTGAACACCGGGGAGCTGTTTTTT
CDR3: CASSIIVGQVNTGELFF

J: TRBJ1-3
V: TRBV9
size: few
D: -
DNA: TGTGCCAGCAGCGTAGTGTCTGGGGGAAACACCATATATTTT
CDR3: CASSVVSGGNTIYF

J: TRBJ1-1
V: TRBV4-2
size: few
D: -
DNA: TGTGCCAGCAGCCAAGAGGAGGGCACTGAAGCTTTCTTT
CDR3: CASSQEEGTEAFF

J: TRBJ2-4
V: TRBV5-6
size: few
D: TRBD1
DNA: TGTGCCAGCAATGGTGCAAGGGGGCTTGAAAACATTCAGTACTTC
CDR3: CASNGARGLENIQYF

J: TRBJ2-7
V: TRBV4-1
size: -
D: TRBD1
DNA: TGCGCCAGCAGCCAGGATATCCCCGGGACAGGAGGCATGTACGAGCAGTACTTC
CDR3: CASSQDIPGTGGMYEQYF

J: TRBJ2-3
V: TRBV4-2
size: -
D: TRBD2
DNA: TGTGCCAGCAGCCAAGAGGGAGGCGGGGGAGATACGCAGTATTTT
CDR3: CASSQEGGGGDTQYF

J: TRBJ2-1
V: TRBV4-2
size: -
D: TRBD2
DNA: TGTGCCAGCAGCGCCGCGGGGGGCGCCCACAATGAGCAGTTCTTC
CDR3: CASSAAGGAHNEQFF

J: TRBJ1-2
V: TRBV4-2
size: -
D: TRBD1
DNA: TGTGCCAGCAGCCAAGAACCGACAGGGGTCGATGGCTACACCTTC
CDR3: CASSQEPTGVDGYTF

J: TRBJ2-2
V: TRBV5-1
size: few
D: TRBD2
DNA: TGCGCCAGCGGAGGGACTAGCGGGAGTTCCGGGGAGCTGTTTTTT
CDR3: CASGGTSGSSGELFF

J: TRBJ2-7
V: TRBV6-9
size: -
D: TRBD2
DNA: TGTGCCAGCAGTACCTCGACTAGCGAACTATCCTACGAGCAGTACTTC
CDR3: CASSTSTSELSYEQYF

J: TRBJ2-5
V: TRBV5-1
size: -
D: TRBD1
DNA: TGCGCCAGCAGCTTGGGGACAGGGGGCGCGGAGACCCAGTACTTC
CDR3: CASSLGTGGAETQYF

J: TRBJ2-5
V: TRBV6-1
size: large
D: -
DNA: TGTGCCAGCAGTGTCCCAGGGGATTGGGAGACCCAGTACTTC
CDR3: CASSVPGDWETQYF

J: TRBJ2-1
V: TRBV7-8
size: -
D: -
DNA: TGTGCCAGCAGCACAACGCCACCTCCTCATGAGCAGTTCTTC
CDR3: CASSTTPPPHEQFF

J: TRBJ2-2
V: TRBV4-3
size: -
D: TRBD1
DNA: TGCGCCAGCAGCCAAGAGCCTACAGGGGGAACGAACACCGGGGAGCTGTTTTTT
CDR3: CASSQEPTGGTNTGELFF

J: TRBJ2-5
V: TRBV5-1
size: -
D: TRBD1
DNA: TGCGCCAGCAGCCACGGCCGGGACAGGGGGCTGGAGACCCAGTACTTC
CDR3: CASSHGRDRGLETQYF

J: TRBJ2-5
V: TRBV11-2
size: -
D: TRBD2
DNA: TGTGCCAGCAGCTTCGAGTTGGCCGCGGGGGGTGGGGAGACCCAGTACTTC
CDR3: CASSFELAAGGGETQYF